One and the same sample provided the 30 T cell receptor beta chains below, sequenced in a study of cytomegalovirus exposure and HLA in healthy donors. PCR was performed using 60 Vbeta and 13 Jbeta primers. TCRdb's copy holds only in-frame clones and misses some; the assay was immunoSEQ multiplex PCR. There are 70,000 to 95,000 clones in the sample; 80% occur only once, and approximately 1% lies in the top ten. Material for sequencing was PBMCs. Every receptor here comes from a male donor in good health and CMV-seronegative.

V gene TRBV5-1 combines with J gene TRBJ2-5; 7 nucleotides align to TRBD1. The junction had 7 bases not matched to a gene; V was cut back by 3 bases and J by 2 bases. CDR3 length: 15 residues. CDR1 is SGHRS and CDR2 is YFSETQ in the germline V gene. As DNA, the CDR3 is TGCGCCAGCAGCTCTACAGGGGCTCCTCAAGAGACCCAGTACTTC. This sequence encodes CASSSTGAPQETQYF. Based on the CDR3 plus reference TRBV5-1 and TRBJ2-5, the full variable domain is KAGVTQTPRYLIKTRGQQVTLSCSPISGHRSVSWYQQTPGQGLQFLFEYFSETQRNKGNFPGRFSGRQFSNSRSEMNVSTLELGDSALYLCASSSTGAPQETQYFGPGTRLLVL.

The chain has TRBV25-1 and TRBJ2-3, with 8 bases matching TRBD2. CDR3 length equals 14 residues. Germline loops: CDR1 MGHDK, CDR2 SYGVNS. J gave up 2 bases and V 6 bases, and 4 bases lay outside the gene matches. CDR3 sequence reads: CASRRRGDTDTQYF. CDR3 nucleotides: TGTGCCAGCAGGCGGCGGGGGGACACAGATACGCAGTATTTT.

The V and J genes are TRBV30 and TRBJ2-3, with 8 bases aligning to TRBD1. V lost 3 bases to trimming and J lost 0 bases; unmatched junction nucleotides: 5. CDR1 and CDR2 (germline): GTSNPN, SVGIG (reference sequence). The CDR3 has 15 amino acids. Here the CDR3 DNA reads TGTGCCTGGAGCGAAAGACAGGGGAGCACAGATACGCAGTATTTT. This encodes CAWSERQGSTDTQYF.

The chain has TRBV5-1 and TRBJ2-5; D gene unclear. Looked up from germline, CDR1 is SGHRS and CDR2 is YFSETQ. The V end was cut by 0 bases, the J end by 1 base, with 7 bases between. The CDR3 sequence is 14 residues long. The DNA of the CDR3 is TGCGCCAGCAGCTTGGTCGCTAGCCAAGAGACCCAGTACTTC. This sequence encodes CASSLVASQETQYF.

The chain carries TRBV11-2 and TRBJ2-7, with D tentatively TRBD1 (6 bases). CDR1 and CDR2 (germline): SGHAT, FQNNGV. This CDR3 is 14 amino acids long. Trimming pared 5 bases from V and 6 bases from J, leaving 17 bases between. CDR3 sequence (DNA): TGTGCCAGCAGCGGCCTCACAGGGCACAGCGAGCAGTACTTC. Protein sequence: CASSGLTGHSEQYF.

This chain links TRBV25-1 with TRBJ2-1; TRBD2 matches at 11 bases. V lost 7 bases to trimming and J lost 5 bases; unmatched junction nucleotides: 7. Looked up from germline, CDR1 is MGHDK and CDR2 is SYGVNS. This CDR3 spans 15 amino acids. This CDR3 reads CASKKGGLADNEQFF. In DNA form, the CDR3 reads TGTGCCAGCAAAAAAGGGGGACTAGCGGACAATGAGCAGTTCTTC.

The chain has TRBV7-9 and TRBJ2-2; D is ambiguous. The V gene's germline CDR1 is SEHNR and CDR2 FQNEAQ (reference sequence). The CDR3 is made up of 15 amino acids. V was pared by 1 base and J by 0 bases, with 6 bases between. The CDR3 DNA sequence: TGTGCCAGCAGCTTAGGGCAGTCGAACACCGGGGAGCTGTTTTTT. Its translation is CASSLGQSNTGELFF.

The chain employs TRBV6-6 and TRBJ1-2, with D uncertain. CDR1 is MNHNY and CDR2 is SVGAGI in the germline V gene (reference sequence). The CDR3 has 12 residues. V shed 5 bases and J shed 8 bases, with 12 bases lying between them. The chain's CDR3 is CASSPPSLGYTF. The DNA of the CDR3 is TGTGCCAGCAGTCCCCCGTCTTTGGGCTACACCTTC.

V usage is TRBV2 and J usage is TRBJ2-1; the match to TRBD1 covers 7 bases. Germline CDR1 is SNHLY and CDR2 is FYNNEI. This CDR3 contains 13 residues. The junction had 6 bases not matched to a gene; V was cut back by 10 bases and J by 3 bases. Here the CDR3 reads CATSGQIYNEQFF. CDR3 bases: TGTGCCACCTCGGGACAGATCTACAATGAGCAGTTCTTC.

The V gene is TRBV5-4, the J gene TRBJ2-1; 7 positions agree with TRBD2. Germline CDR1 reads SGHNT; CDR2 reads YYREEE (reference sequence). Unmatched junction bases numbered 4, after V lost 4 bases and J lost 0 bases. CDR3 size: 15 residues. Here the CDR3 reads CASSHSGISYNEQFF. The CDR3 nucleotides read TGTGCCAGCAGCCACAGCGGGATCTCCTACAATGAGCAGTTCTTC.

J is TRBJ2-7 and V is TRBV14, with 8 bases lining up with TRBD1. J gave up 2 bases and V 2 bases, and 5 bases lay outside the gene matches. CDR3 size: 15 residues. In germline, CDR1 is SGHDN, CDR2 FVKESK. For the CDR3, the DNA is TGTGCCAGCAGCCAAAGACAGGGGCTCACCTACGAGCAGTACTTC. This sequence encodes CASSQRQGLTYEQYF.

CDR3 coding DNA: TGTGCCAGCAGGCGAGTGGGAGTCGGCTCTTACAATGAGCAGTTCTTC. It translates to CASRRVGVGSYNEQFF. This chain connects TRBV7-9 to TRBJ2-1; maybe TRBD2 (5 bases). The germline gives CDR1 SEHNR, CDR2 FQNEAQ (reference sequence). Trimming pared 6 bases from V and 4 bases from J, leaving 19 bases between. The CDR3 length is 16 residues.

This clone occurred once. This chain links TRBV2 with TRBJ1-2, with no clear D. V lost 7 bases, J lost 3 bases, and 9 bases lay in between. This CDR3 has 12 residues. Germline V gene lookup returns CDR1 SNHLY and CDR2 FYNNEI. CDR3 nucleotides: TGTGCCAGCATCGGACTGGACTATGGCTACACCTTC. Protein sequence: CASIGLDYGYTF.

The CDR3 sequence: CASSTWEGQGFSDTQYF. In nucleotides, the CDR3 is TGTGCCAGTAGTACTTGGGAGGGACAGGGATTCTCAGATACGCAGTATTTT. The gene calls are TRBV19 and TRBJ2-3; 9 bases are a match to TRBD1. V lost 4 bases to trimming and J lost 4 bases; unmatched junction nucleotides: 12. Germline assignment: CDR1 LNHDA and CDR2 SQIVND (reference sequence). The CDR3 contains 17 residues.

The chain is built from TRBV5-4 and TRBJ2-1; 11 bases are a match to TRBD2. Germline V lookup: CDR1 SGHNT, CDR2 YYREEE (reference sequence). Germline trimming cut 0 bases from V and 7 bases from J; bases unmatched to any gene: 12. This CDR3 comprises 18 residues. The CDR3 coding sequence is TGTGCCAGCAGCTTGGCCGGAACGGGGGCTAGCGGGGGGAATGAGCAGTTCTTC. As protein: CASSLAGTGASGGNEQFF.

This clone was recorded only once. This rearrangement joins TRBV10-2 to TRBJ1-6; D might be TRBD1 (5 bases). Germline lookup yields CDR1 WSHSY and CDR2 SAAADI. The V gene lost 5 bases and the J gene lost 0 bases, with 14 bases spanning the gap. The CDR3 is made up of 17 amino acids. The CDR3 loop reads CASSLDSASSYNSPLHF. The CDR3 DNA sequence: TGCGCCAGCAGTCTAGACAGTGCCAGCTCCTATAATTCACCCCTCCACTTT.

The gene calls are TRBV4-3 and TRBJ2-7; D is uncertain. CDR3 size: 13 residues. Trimming took off 0 bases at V and 5 bases at J, with 8 bases between the two ends. CDR1 is LGHNA, CDR2 YSLEER, per germline. CDR3 residues: CASSQDRGDEQYF. The DNA for the CDR3 is TGCGCCAGCAGCCAAGATCGCGGTGACGAGCAGTACTTC.

The chain has TRBV19 and TRBJ1-2; possibly TRBD1 for D (6 bases). The ends were cut back, 0 bases at V and 3 bases at J, with 14 bases in the middle. Germline V gene sequence: CDR1 LNHDA, CDR2 SQIVND (reference sequence). This CDR3 spans 16 amino acids. The CDR3 is CASSIDAGARHYGYTF. The CDR3 DNA reads TGTGCCAGTAGTATAGATGCGGGGGCGCGGCACTATGGCTACACCTTC.

V gene TRBV13 combines with J gene TRBJ2-3, with 9 bases fitting TRBD1. The CDR3 runs to 17 residues. CDR1 and CDR2 from the germline V gene are PRHDT and FYEKMQ (reference sequence). V trimming: 7 bases; J trimming: 2 bases; junction bases outside the gene matches: 13. The CDR3 DNA reads TGTGCCAGCACCGACCAGAGGACAGGGGCTGCCACAGATACGCAGTATTTT. Encoded protein: CASTDQRTGAATDTQYF.

The V and J genes are TRBV10-3 and TRBJ1-3, with D uncertain. Germline-derived CDR1 and CDR2 are ENHRY and SYGVKD. This CDR3 contains 12 residues. V lost 3 bases, J lost 4 bases, and 4 bases lay in between. CDR3 sequence (DNA): TGTGCCATCAGTGAACAGGGAAACACCATATATTTT. It specifies CAISEQGNTIYF.

The V and J genes are TRBV9 and TRBJ2-2, with 7 bases matching TRBD1. This CDR3 has 15 residues. The germline V gene encodes CDR1 SGDLS and CDR2 YYNGEE. V dropped 0 bases and J dropped 4; count of bases not matched to a gene: 3. Here the CDR3 DNA reads TGTGCCAGCAGCGTAGTGGGACAGAGCACCGGGGAGCTGTTTTTT. It yields the protein CASSVVGQSTGELFF.

The J gene is TRBJ2-1, the V gene TRBV10-1, with D unclear. In germline, CDR1 is WNHNN, CDR2 SYGVQD (reference sequence). The V end was cut by 5 bases, the J end by 6 bases, with 8 bases between. This CDR3 spans 12 amino acids. The CDR3 sequence: CASSNPGNEQFF. CDR3 coding DNA: TGCGCCAGCAGTAATCCAGGCAATGAGCAGTTCTTC.

The rearrangement uses TRBV21-1 and TRBJ2-3; the table's D call, TRBD2, has no DNA check behind it. TRBV21-1 is reported as a pseudogene. The CDR3 is 20 amino acids. DNA of the CDR3: TGTGCCAGCAGCAAAGCAAGACGGACTAGCGGGGGGCCCCGCACAGATACGCAGTATTTT. This gives the protein CASSKARRTSGGPRTDTQYF.

The V call is TRBV4-1, the J call TRBJ1-6; the match to TRBD1 covers 7 bases. The germline V gene encodes CDR1 MGHRA and CDR2 YSYEKL. This CDR3 region has 14 residues. Trimming at V came to 1 base and at J to 10 bases, leaving 4 bases not matched to a gene. Written as DNA, the CDR3 is TGCGCCAGCAGCCAAGCAGGACAGGTGTCACCCCTCCACTTT. Protein: CASSQAGQVSPLHF.

J is TRBJ2-5 and V is TRBV5-4; tentative D call: TRBD1 (6 bases). The tail of the sequence fits TRBJ2-7 better, so the J call may be wrong. Germline lookup yields CDR1 SGHNT and CDR2 YYREEE (reference sequence). The CDR3 loop spans 13 amino acids. CDR3 in amino acids: CASSLTGTHEQYF. In DNA, the CDR3 is TGTGCCAGCAGCTTGACCGGGACACACGAGCAGTACTTC.

This clone came up a few times. The rearrangement links TRBV5-1 to TRBJ1-2; 7 bases are a match to TRBD1. The CDR3 loop spans 14 amino acids. Germline CDR1 reads SGHRS; CDR2 reads YFSETQ. V shed 7 bases and J 5 bases; nucleotides not matched to a gene: 11. CDR3: CASLASPGGYGYTF. As DNA, the CDR3 is TGCGCCAGCTTGGCGAGTCCAGGGGGTTATGGCTACACCTTC. Full variable domain (outside the CDR3, taken from reference TRBV5-1 and TRBJ1-2): KAGVTQTPRYLIKTRGQQVTLSCSPISGHRSVSWYQQTPGQGLQFLFEYFSETQRNKGNFPGRFSGRQFSNSRSEMNVSTLELGDSALYLCASLASPGGYGYTFGSGTRLTVV.

V gene TRBV5-5 combines with J gene TRBJ2-7; 9 nucleotides match TRBD1. With V trimmed by 1 base and J by 3 bases, 5 bases remained unmatched. CDR3 length equals 15 residues. Germline-derived CDR1 and CDR2 are SGHKS and YYEKEE (reference sequence). The CDR3 loop is CASSLYGDRDYEQYF. The CDR3, as DNA: TGTGCCAGCAGCTTGTACGGGGACAGGGACTACGAGCAGTACTTC.

A few counts support this clone. V usage is TRBV5-1 and J usage is TRBJ2-5; TRBD2 aligns across 9 bases. V lost 7 bases and J lost 1; bases outside the gene matches: 8. In germline, CDR1 is SGHRS, CDR2 YFSETQ. The CDR3 is made up of 15 amino acids. The CDR3 nucleotides are TGCGCCAGCGGCACAGCGGGGGGTTCCCAAGAGACCCAGTACTTC. It encodes CASGTAGGSQETQYF.

This chain uses TRBV9 with TRBJ2-6, with TRBD1 matching over 7 bases. J was trimmed by 2 bases and V by 3 bases; bases with no gene match: 5. Germline CDR1 SGDLS, CDR2 YYNGEE. The CDR3 has 16 amino acids. CDR3: CASSAIDRAGANVLTF. CDR3 bases: TGTGCCAGCAGCGCCATAGACAGGGCTGGGGCCAACGTCCTGACTTTC.

The chain couples TRBV5-6 to TRBJ2-7; no firm D call. V was clipped by 0 bases and J by 3 bases, with 10 bases between them. The germline CDR1 and CDR2 sequences are SGHDT and YYEEEE. The CDR3 has 14 residues. The CDR3 sequence is CASSLVSPSYEQYF. CDR3 DNA: TGTGCCAGCAGCTTGGTATCGCCGAGCTACGAGCAGTACTTC.